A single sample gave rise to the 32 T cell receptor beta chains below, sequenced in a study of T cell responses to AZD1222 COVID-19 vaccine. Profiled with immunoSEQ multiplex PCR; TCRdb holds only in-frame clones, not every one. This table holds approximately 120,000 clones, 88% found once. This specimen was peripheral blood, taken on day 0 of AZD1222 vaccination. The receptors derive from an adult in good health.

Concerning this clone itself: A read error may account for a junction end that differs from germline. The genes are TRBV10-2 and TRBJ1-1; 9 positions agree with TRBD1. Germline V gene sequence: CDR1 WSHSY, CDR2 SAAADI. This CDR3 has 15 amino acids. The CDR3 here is CASSDIGQGNAEAFF. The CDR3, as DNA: TGCGCCAGCAGTGATATTGGACAGGGGAACGCTGAAGCTTTCTTT.

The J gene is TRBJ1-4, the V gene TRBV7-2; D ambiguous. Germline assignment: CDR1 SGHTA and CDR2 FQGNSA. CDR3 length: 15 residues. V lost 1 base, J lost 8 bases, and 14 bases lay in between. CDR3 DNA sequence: TGTGCCAGCAGCTTAGACCCGGCGTTCGCGGAAAAACTGTTTTTT. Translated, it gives CASSLDPAFAEKLFF.

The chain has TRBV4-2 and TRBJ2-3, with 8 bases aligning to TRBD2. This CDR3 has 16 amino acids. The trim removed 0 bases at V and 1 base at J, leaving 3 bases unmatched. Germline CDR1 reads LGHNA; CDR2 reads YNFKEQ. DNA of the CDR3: TGTGCCAGCAGCCAAGATGGTAGCGGGGGCACAGATACGCAGTATTTT. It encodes CASSQDGSGGTDTQYF.

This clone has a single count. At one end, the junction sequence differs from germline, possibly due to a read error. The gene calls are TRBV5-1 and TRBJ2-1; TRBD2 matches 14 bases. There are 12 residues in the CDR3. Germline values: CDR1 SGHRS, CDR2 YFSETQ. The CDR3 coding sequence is TGCGCCAGCAGCGAGGGACTAGCGGGAGAAATCTTC. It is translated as CASSEGLAGEIF.

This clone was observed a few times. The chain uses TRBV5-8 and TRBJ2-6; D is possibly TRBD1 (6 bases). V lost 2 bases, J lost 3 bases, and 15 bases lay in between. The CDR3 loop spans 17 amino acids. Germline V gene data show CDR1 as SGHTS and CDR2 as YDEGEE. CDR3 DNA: TGTGCCAGCAGCTTAGACAGGCTTCAGGGTGGGGCCAACGTCCTGACTTTC. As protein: CASSLDRLQGGANVLTF.

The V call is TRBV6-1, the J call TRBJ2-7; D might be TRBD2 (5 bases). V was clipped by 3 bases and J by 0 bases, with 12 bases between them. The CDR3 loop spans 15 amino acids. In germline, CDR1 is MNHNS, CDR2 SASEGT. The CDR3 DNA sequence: TGTGCCAGCAGTGACCCCTCGGGAATCTCCTACGAGCAGTACTTC. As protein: CASSDPSGISYEQYF.

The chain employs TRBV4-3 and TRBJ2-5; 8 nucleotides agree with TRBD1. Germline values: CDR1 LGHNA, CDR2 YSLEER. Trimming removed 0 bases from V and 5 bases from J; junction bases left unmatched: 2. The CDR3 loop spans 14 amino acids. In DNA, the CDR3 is TGCGCCAGCAGCCAAGATTACAGGGGGGAGACCCAGTACTTC. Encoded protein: CASSQDYRGETQYF.

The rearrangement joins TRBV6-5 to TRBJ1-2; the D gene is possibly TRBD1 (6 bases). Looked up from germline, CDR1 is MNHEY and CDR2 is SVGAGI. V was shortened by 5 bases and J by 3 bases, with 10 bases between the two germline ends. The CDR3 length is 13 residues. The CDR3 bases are TGTGCCAGCAGTCGACAGGCTGACTATGGCTACACCTTC. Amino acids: CASSRQADYGYTF.

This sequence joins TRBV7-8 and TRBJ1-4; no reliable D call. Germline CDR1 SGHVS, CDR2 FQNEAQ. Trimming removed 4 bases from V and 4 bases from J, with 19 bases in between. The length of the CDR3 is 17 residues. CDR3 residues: CASSSLDGKSLNEKLFF. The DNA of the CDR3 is TGTGCCAGCAGCTCCCTGGACGGGAAGAGCCTTAATGAAAAACTGTTTTTT.

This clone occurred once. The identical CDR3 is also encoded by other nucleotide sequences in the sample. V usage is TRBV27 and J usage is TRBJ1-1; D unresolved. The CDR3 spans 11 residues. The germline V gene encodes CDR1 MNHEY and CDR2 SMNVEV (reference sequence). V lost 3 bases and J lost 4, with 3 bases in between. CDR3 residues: CASSLGTEAFF. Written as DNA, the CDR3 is TGTGCCAGCAGTTTGGGCACTGAAGCTTTCTTT.

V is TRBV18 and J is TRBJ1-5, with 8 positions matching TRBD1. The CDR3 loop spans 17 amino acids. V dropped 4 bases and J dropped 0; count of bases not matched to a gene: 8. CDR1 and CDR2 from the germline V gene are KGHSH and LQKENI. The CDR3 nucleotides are TGTGCCAGCTCACACACAGGGGGTGCAGATAGCAATCAGCCCCAGCATTTT. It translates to CASSHTGGADSNQPQHF.

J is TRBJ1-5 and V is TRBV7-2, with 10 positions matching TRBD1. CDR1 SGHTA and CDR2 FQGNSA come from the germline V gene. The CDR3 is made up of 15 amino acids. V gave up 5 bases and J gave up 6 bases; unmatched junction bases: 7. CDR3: CASSKDRGRGQPQHF. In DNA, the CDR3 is TGTGCCAGCAGCAAGGACAGGGGGAGAGGTCAGCCCCAGCATTTT.

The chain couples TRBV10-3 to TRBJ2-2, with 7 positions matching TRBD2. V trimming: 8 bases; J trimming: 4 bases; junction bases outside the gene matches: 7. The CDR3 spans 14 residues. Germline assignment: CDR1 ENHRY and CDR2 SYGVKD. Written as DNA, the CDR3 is TGTGCCATCGCACTAGCGTCGTCCACCGGGGAGCTGTTTTTT. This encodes CAIALASSTGELFF.

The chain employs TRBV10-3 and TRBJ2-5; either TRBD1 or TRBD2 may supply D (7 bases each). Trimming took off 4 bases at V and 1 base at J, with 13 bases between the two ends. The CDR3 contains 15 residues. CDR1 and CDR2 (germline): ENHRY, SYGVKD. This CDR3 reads CAISVAGGAQETQYF. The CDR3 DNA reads TGTGCCATCAGTGTGGCAGGGGGGGCCCAAGAGACCCAGTACTTC.

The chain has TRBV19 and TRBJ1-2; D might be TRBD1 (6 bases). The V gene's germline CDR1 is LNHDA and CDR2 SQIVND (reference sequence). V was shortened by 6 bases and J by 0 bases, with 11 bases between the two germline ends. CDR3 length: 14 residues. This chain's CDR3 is CASRDRETNYGYTF. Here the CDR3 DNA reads TGTGCCAGTAGGGACAGAGAAACTAACTATGGCTACACCTTC.

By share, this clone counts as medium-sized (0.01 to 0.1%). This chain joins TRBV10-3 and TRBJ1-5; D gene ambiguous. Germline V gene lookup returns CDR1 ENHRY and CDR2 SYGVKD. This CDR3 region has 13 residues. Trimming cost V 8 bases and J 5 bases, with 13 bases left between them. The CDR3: CAIQKSFDQPQHF. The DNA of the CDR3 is TGTGCCATCCAAAAAAGTTTCGATCAGCCCCAGCATTTT.

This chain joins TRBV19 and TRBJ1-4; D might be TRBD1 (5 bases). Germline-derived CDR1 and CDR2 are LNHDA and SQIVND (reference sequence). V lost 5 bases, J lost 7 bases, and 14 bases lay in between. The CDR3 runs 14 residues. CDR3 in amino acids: CASSLRQGGEKLFF. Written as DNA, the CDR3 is TGTGCCAGTAGTCTCCGGCAGGGTGGTGAAAAACTGTTTTTT.

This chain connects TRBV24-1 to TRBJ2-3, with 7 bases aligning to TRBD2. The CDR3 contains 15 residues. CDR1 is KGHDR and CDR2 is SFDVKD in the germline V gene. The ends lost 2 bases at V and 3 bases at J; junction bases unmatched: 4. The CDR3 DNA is TGTGCCACCAGTGATTATCGGGGGGTTACAGATACGCAGTATTTT. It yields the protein CATSDYRGVTDTQYF.

CDR3 coding DNA: TGTGCCAGCAGTTTGGGACAGGGGGTATGGGAAAAACTGTTTTTT. Encoded protein: CASSLGQGVWEKLFF. The genes are TRBV27 and TRBJ1-4; 11 nucleotides align to TRBD1. CDR1 is MNHEY, CDR2 SMNVEV, per germline (reference sequence). This CDR3 contains 15 residues. Trimming at V came to 3 bases and at J to 8 bases, leaving 5 bases not matched to a gene.

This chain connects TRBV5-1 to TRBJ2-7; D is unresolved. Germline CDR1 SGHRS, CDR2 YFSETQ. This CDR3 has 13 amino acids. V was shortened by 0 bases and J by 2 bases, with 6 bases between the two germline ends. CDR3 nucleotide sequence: TGCGCCAGCAGCTTGGCACAAACCTACGAGCAGTACTTC. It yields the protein CASSLAQTYEQYF.

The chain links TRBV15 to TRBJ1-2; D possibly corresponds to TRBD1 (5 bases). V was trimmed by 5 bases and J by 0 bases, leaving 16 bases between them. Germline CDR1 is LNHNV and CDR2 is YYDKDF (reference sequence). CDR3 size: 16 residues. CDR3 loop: CATSGGGAAANYGYTF. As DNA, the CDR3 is TGTGCCACCAGCGGGGGTGGGGCGGCAGCTAACTATGGCTACACCTTC.

The CDR3 nucleotides read TGCGCCAGCAGCCAAGATTGGGTCGACAGTGAAGCTTTCTTT. Translating it yields CASSQDWVDSEAFF. The V call is TRBV4-1, the J call TRBJ1-1, with a possible D match to TRBD1 (5 bases). The CDR3 totals 14 residues. Trimming took 0 bases from V and 7 from J, leaving 12 bases between them. In germline, CDR1 is MGHRA, CDR2 YSYEKL.

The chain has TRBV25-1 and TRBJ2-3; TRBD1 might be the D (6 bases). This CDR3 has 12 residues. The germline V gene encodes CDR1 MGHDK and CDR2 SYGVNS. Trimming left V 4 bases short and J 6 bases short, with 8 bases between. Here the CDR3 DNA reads TGTGCCAGCAGTGGAGACAGGGATACGCAGTATTTT. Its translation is CASSGDRDTQYF.

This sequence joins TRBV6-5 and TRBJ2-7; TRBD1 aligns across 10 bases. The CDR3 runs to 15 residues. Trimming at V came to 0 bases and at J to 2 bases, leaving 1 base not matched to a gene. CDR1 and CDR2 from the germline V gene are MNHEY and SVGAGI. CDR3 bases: TGTGCCAGCAGTTACTCGGACAGGGGGACCTACGAGCAGTACTTC. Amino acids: CASSYSDRGTYEQYF.

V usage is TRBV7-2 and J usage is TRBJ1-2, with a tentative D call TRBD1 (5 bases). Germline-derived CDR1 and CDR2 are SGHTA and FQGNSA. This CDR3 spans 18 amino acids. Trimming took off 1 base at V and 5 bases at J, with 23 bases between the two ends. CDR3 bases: TGTGCCAGCAGCTTAGTTCCCGGGACGTCGGCATCCCTATATGGCTACACCTTC. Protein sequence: CASSLVPGTSASLYGYTF.

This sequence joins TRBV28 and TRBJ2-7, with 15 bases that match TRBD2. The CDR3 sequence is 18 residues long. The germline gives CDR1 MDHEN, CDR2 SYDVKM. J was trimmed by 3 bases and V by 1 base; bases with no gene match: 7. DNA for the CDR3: TGTGCCAGCAGTTTATTGGGACTAGCGGGGGGTTCCTACTACGAGCAGTACTTC. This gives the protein CASSLLGLAGGSYYEQYF.

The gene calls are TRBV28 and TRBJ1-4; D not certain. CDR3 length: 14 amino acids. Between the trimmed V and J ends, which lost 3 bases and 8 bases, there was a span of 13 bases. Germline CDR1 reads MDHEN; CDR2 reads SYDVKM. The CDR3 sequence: CASSFFGLGEKLFF. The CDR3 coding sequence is TGTGCCAGCAGTTTCTTCGGCCTGGGGGAAAAACTGTTTTTT.

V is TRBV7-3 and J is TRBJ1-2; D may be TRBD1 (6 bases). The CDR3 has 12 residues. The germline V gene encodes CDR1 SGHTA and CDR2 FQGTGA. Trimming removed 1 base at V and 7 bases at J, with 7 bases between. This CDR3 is CASSLNRVGYTF. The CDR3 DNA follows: TGTGCCAGCAGCTTAAACAGGGTTGGCTACACCTTC.

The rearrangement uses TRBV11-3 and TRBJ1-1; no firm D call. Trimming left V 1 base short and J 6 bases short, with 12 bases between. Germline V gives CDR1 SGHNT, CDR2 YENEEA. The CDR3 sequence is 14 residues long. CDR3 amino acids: CASSLGFRGAEAFF. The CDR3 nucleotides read TGTGCCAGCAGCTTAGGGTTCCGGGGTGCTGAAGCTTTCTTT.

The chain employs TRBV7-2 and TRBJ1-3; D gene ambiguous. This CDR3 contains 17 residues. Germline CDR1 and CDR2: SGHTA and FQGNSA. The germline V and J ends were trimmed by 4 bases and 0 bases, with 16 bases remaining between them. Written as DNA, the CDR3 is TGTGCCAGCAGCTCGGGGTCAATCCTTTACTCTGGAAACACCATATATTTT. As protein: CASSSGSILYSGNTIYF.

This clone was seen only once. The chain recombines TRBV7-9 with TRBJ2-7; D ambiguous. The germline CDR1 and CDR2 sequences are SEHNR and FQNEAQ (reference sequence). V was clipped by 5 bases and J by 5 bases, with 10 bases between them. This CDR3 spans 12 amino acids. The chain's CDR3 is CASSGEVNEQYF. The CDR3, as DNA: TGTGCCAGCAGCGGAGAGGTCAACGAGCAGTACTTC.

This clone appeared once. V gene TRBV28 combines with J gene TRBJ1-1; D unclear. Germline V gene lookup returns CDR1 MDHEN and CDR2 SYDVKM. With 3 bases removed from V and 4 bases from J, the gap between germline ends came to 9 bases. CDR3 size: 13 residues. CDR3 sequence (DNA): TGTGCCAGCAGTTTGGGCAGCCTCACTGAAGCTTTCTTT. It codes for CASSLGSLTEAFF.